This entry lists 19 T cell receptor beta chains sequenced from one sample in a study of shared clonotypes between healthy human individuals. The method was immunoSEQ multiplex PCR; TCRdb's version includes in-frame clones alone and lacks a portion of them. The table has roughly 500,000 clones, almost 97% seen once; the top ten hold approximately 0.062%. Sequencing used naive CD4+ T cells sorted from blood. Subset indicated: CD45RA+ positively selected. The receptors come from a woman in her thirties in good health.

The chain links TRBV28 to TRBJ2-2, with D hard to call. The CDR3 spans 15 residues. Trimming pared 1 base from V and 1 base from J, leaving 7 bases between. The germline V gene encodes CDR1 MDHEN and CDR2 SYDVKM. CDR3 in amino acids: CASSLSRLNTGELFF. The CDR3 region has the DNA TGTGCCAGCAGTTTATCCAGGCTGAACACCGGGGAGCTGTTTTTT.

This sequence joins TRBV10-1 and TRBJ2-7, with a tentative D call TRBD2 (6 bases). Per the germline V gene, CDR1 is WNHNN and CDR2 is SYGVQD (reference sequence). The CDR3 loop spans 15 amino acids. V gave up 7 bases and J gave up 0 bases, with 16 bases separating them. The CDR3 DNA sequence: TGCGCCAGCATCGTGGGGACTGGGAGCTCCTACGAGCAGTACTTC. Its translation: CASIVGTGSSYEQYF.

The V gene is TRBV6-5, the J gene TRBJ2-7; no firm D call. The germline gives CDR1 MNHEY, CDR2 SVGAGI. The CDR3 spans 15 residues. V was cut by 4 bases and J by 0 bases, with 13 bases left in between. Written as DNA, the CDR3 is TGTGCCAGCAGTTCCCGGGCCGCCGACTCCTACGAGCAGTACTTC. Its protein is CASSSRAADSYEQYF.

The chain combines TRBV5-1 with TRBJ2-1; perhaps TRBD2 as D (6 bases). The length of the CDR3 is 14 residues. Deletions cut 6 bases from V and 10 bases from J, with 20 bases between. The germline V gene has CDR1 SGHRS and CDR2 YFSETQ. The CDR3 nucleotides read TGCGCCAGCACCTCCGGGACTCCGGAGGGAGAGCAGTTCTTC. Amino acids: CASTSGTPEGEQFF.

CDR3 in amino acids: CASSYTQGSYEQYF. DNA of the CDR3: TGTGCCAGCAGTTATACGCAGGGATCCTACGAGCAGTACTTC. The rearrangement uses TRBV6-5 and TRBJ2-5, with D maybe TRBD1 (5 bases). The DNA end lines up better with TRBJ2-7; the J call may be wrong. The CDR3 is 14 residues long. Germline-derived CDR1 and CDR2 are MNHEY and SVGAGI.

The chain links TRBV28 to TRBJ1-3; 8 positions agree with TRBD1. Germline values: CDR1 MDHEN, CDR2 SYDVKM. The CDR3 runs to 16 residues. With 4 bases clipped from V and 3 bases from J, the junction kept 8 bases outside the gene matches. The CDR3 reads CASSSQGEGGGNTIYF. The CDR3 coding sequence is TGTGCCAGCAGTTCACAGGGGGAAGGCGGTGGAAACACCATATATTTT.

CDR3 DNA sequence: TGTGCCAGCAGCCTAGGACTAGCGGGAGCCGAGCAGTACTTC. Its protein is CASSLGLAGAEQYF. This chain links TRBV5-6 with TRBJ2-5; TRBD2 agrees at 13 bases. TRBJ2-7 explains the end of the DNA better; the J call may be wrong. CDR3 size: 14 residues. The V gene's germline CDR1 is SGHDT and CDR2 YYEEEE.

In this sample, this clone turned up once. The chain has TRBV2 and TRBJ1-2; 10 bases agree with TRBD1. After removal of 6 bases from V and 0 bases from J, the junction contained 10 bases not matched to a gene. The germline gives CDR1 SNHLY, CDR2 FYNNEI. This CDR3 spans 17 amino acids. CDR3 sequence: CASRRLGTGDSNYGYTF. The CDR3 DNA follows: TGTGCCAGCAGGAGACTCGGGACAGGGGACTCTAACTATGGCTACACCTTC. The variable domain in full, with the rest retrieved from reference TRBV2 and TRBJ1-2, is EPEVTQTPSHQVTQMGQEVILRCVPISNHLYFYWYRQILGQKVEFLVSFYNNEISEKSEIFDDQFSVERPDGSNFTLKIRSTKLEDSAMYFCASRRLGTGDSNYGYTFGSGTRLTVV.

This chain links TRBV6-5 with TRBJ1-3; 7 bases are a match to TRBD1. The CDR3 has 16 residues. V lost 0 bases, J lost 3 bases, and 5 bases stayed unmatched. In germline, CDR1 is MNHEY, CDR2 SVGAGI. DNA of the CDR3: TGTGCCAGCAGTTACTCGAGGGACAGCCTTGGAAACACCATATATTTT. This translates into CASSYSRDSLGNTIYF.

The CDR3 loop reads CASSYQGRNTEAFF. In nucleotides, the CDR3 is TGTGCCAGCAGTTATCAGGGAAGGAACACTGAAGCTTTCTTT. J is TRBJ1-1 and V is TRBV27; TRBD1 is a possible D gene (5 bases). Germline V gene data show CDR1 as MNHEY and CDR2 as SMNVEV (reference sequence). The CDR3 has 14 residues. V lost 4 bases to trimming and J lost 1 base, with 10 bases between them.

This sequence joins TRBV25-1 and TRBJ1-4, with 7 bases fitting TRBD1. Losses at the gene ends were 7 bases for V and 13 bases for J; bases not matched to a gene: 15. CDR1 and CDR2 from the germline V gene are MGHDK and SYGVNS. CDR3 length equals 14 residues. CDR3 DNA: TGTGCCAGCACCCGACAGGGATTAGGGCAGAGACTGTTTTTT. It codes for CASTRQGLGQRLFF.

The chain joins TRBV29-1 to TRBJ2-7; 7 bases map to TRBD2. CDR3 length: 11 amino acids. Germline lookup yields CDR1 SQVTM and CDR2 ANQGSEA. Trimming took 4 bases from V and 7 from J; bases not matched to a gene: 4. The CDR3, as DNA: TGCAGCGTTGTGTCGGGGGGAGAGCAGTACTTC. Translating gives CSVVSGGEQYF.

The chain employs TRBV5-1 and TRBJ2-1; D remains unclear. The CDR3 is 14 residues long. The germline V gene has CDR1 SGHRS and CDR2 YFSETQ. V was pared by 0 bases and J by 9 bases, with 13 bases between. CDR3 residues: CASSLDSLEGEQFF. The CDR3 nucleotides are TGCGCCAGCAGCTTGGACAGTCTGGAAGGTGAGCAGTTCTTC.

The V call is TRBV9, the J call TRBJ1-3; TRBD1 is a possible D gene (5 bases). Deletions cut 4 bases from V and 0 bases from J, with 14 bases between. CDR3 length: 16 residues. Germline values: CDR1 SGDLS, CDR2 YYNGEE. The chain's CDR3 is CASSPRIGASGNTIYF. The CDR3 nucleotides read TGTGCCAGCAGCCCCCGAATTGGGGCCTCTGGAAACACCATATATTTT.

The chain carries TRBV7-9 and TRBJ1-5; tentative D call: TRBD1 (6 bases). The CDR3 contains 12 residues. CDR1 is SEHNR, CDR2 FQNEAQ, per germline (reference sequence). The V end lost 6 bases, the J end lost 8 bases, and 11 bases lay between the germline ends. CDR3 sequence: CASSSEGEPQHF. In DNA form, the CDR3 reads TGTGCCAGCAGTTCGGAGGGGGAGCCCCAGCATTTT.

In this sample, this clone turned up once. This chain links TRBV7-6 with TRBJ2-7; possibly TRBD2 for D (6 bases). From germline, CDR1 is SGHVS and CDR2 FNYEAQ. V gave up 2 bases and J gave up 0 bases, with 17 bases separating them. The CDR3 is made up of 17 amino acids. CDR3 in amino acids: CASSLILAGSTSYEQYF. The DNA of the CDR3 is TGTGCCAGCAGCTTAATTCTGGCGGGGTCAACCTCCTACGAGCAGTACTTC.

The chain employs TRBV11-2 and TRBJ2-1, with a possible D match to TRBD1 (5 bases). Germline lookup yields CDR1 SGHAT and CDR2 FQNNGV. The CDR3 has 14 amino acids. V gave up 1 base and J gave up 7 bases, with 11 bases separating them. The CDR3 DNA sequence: TGTGCCAGCAGCTTAGGATGGGCAGGGAATGAGCAGTTCTTC. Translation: CASSLGWAGNEQFF.

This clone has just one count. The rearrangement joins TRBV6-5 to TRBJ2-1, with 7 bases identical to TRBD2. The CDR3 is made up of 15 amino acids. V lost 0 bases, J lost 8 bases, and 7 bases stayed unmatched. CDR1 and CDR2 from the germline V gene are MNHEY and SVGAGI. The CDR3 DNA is TGTGCCAGCAGTTACTCGGGCGGGAGTTTCTATGAGCAGTTCTTC. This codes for CASSYSGGSFYEQFF.

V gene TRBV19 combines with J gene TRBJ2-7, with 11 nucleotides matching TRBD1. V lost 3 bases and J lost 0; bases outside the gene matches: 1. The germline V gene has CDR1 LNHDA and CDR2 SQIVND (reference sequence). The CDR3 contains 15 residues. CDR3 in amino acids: CASSMGTGGSYEQYF. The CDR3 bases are TGTGCCAGTAGTATGGGGACAGGGGGCTCCTACGAGCAGTACTTC.